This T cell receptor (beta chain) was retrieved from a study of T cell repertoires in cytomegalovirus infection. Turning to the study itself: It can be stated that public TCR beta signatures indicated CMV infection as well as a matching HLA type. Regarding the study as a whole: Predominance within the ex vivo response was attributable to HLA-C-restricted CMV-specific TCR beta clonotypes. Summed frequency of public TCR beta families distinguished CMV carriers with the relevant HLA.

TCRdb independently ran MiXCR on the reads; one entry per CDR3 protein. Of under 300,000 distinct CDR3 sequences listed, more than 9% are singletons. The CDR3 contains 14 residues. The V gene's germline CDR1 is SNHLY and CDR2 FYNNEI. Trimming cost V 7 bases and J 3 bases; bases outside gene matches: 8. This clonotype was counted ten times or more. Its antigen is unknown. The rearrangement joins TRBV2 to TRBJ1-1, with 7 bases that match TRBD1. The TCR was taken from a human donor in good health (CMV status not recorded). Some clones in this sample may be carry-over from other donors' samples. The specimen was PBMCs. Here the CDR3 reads CASMIRQGDTEAFF. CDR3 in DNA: TGTGCCAGCATGATACGACAGGGCGACACTGAAGCTTTCTTT.